This T cell receptor (beta chain) was profiled in a study of control samples from healthy donors and cancer patients. TCRdb's table, derived via immunoSEQ multiplex PCR, lists solely in-frame clones and lacks some. The sample consists of about 120,000 clones, around 86% of them appearing once. Germline V gene sequence: CDR1 KGHDR, CDR2 SFDVKD. V was cut by 4 bases and J by 1 base, with 20 bases left in between. There are 18 residues in the CDR3. Sequencing input: blood. J is TRBJ2-3 and V is TRBV24-1, with D possibly matching TRBD1 (7 bases). The TCR originated in a man aged 40-49 years in good health. The CDR3 coding sequence is TGTGCCACCAGTGACAACACTCAGGGGGGATGGGGCACAGATACGCAGTATTTT. Protein product: CATSDNTQGGWGTDTQYF.